This TCR beta chain was recorded in a study of Tregs in tolerant kidney transplant recipients. Study conclusions and caveats: The most relevant donor-specific Treg TCRbeta repertoire apparently came from expansion with activated donor B cells. Biological reproducibility was not directly addressed in this study.

Thawed PBMCs were FACS-sorted into unstimulated CD4+CD25+CD127- regulatory T cells, CD4+CD25- non-regulatory cells, CD4 and CD8 cells. Comments on this clone: What it recognizes is unknown.

Measured with immunoSEQ multiplex PCR; TCRdb has only the in-frame clones, and not every one. Counted here are about 240,000 clones, roughly 84% occurring once; the ten biggest clones make up about 0.64%. The CDR3 runs 14 residues. Germline CDR1 reads MNHNS; CDR2 reads SASEGT. The junction had 6 bases not matched to a gene; V was cut back by 6 bases and J by 4 bases. The TCR comes from a human donor in good health. The chain employs TRBV6-1 and TRBJ1-3; TRBD1 agrees at 7 bases. Sequencing was performed on CD4+ T cells from blood. The CDR3 spells CASRPTGLGNTIYF. Written as DNA, the CDR3 is TGTGCCAGCAGACCGACAGGGCTAGGAAACACCATATATTTT.